This T cell receptor beta chain was sequenced during a study of blood T cells in healthy people across ages (dated by TCRdb to about 2015). Background for the entire study: Template switching captured roughly one uniquely barcoded TCR beta cDNA molecule per two T cells in model experiments. To track age-related changes in TCR beta repertoire diversity, the study relied on deep sequencing normalized with unique cDNA molecular identifiers. The donors were split into four age groups: young (average 16 years), middle-aged (39), aged (roughly 68) and long-lived (about 74). Donors of different ages were randomly distributed across sequencing lanes to avoid experimental bias. Using the same blood draw, the study looked at two additional independent replicas of 1 million unique cDNA reads for two donors, one aged 18 to 30 and the other aged 80 or older.

Summary of the overall study and its limitations: The long-lived group showed more naive CD4+ T cells, fewer expanded clones and increased TCR diversity than the aged group, suggesting age selection. Because profiling used bulk unsorted PBMCs, naive and antigen-experienced compartments could not be compared conclusively. As age increased, observed TCR beta diversity per million T cells dropped in a roughly linear way, and a significant reduction was already evident by age approximately 40. Estimates of total diversity based on one million sequenced T cells were considered lower bounds and underestimates. Because donor CMV infection status was unknown, age-related changes in expanded clonotypes were potentially confounded. There was a strong correlation between observed TCR beta diversity and the percentage of naive T cells measured by flow cytometry.

Remarks on this clonotype: Its antigen remains unidentified. Per-nucleotide qualities are absent, and no much larger clonotype sits a single base away.

The roughly 39 donors, aged 6 to 90 years, were systemically healthy Caucasian individuals from Russia. Each donor gave about 9.8 milliliters of peripheral blood, drawn into EDTA-treated Vacutainer tubes. Ficoll-Paque density-gradient centrifugation was used to isolate PBMCs, with at least 6 million per sample. Total RNA was extracted from PBMCs with Trizol reagent, with at least 6 micrograms obtained per sample. For every donor, flow cytometry on a PBMC aliquot measured the percentage of naive CD45RAhigh/CD27high T cells. Libraries were built with 5' RACE. Reads for this sample came from an Illumina HiSeq 2500. A second PCR of roughly 6 to 11 cycles was run with a J-beta primer mix and a sample-barcoded 5' primer. A template-switch 5' adaptor carrying 12 random nucleotides introduced a unique molecular identifier onto each TCR beta cDNA molecule. Each sample yielded at least 3 million CDR3-containing paired-end reads. First-strand cDNA synthesis was performed from all RNA using the Mint cDNA synthesis kit, with priming by a TRBC-specific oligonucleotide. Following uracil-DNA glycosylase treatment, a first 18-cycle PCR with universal primers M1SS and BC2_uni_R was performed on all cDNA. In the authors' own workflow: For normalization, 1 million high-quality reads were randomly selected from each sample, with every read carrying a distinct molecular identifier. Instead of being binned into consensus sequences, reads with shared molecular identifiers were discarded. MiTCR, run with a Q25 quality threshold and the strictest error-elimination algorithm, handled CDR3 identification, clonotype clustering and error correction. A nonparametric unseen species model using Euler transformation provided a lower-bound estimate of total TCR beta diversity. TCRdb redid the processing of the public reads, applying fastp at Q25 and MiXCR, and retained in-frame beta chains. Each record represents a unique CDR3 protein, reported with the most common genes and DNA among its rows. The V and J calls here are based on TCRdb, not the publication. The sample records fewer than 800,000 distinct CDR3 sequences, around 48% of which are singletons. The ten largest clones take up about 32% of the sample.

From a lookup of the germline V gene, CDR1 and CDR2 are SGHRS and YFSETQ. After removal of 3 bases from V and 2 bases from J, the junction retains 5 bases not matched to a gene. Measured from the cysteine to the phenylalanine, the CDR3 is 15 residues long. Of the read, only the CDR3 DNA is kept; its 45 bases are in frame from base 1. The sequence is built from TRBV5-1 and TRBJ2-5; TRBD1 agrees with 9 junctional bases. Sequenced sample: blood. The clonotype comes from a woman in her sixties or seventies in good health. The CDR3 region reads CASSSRDRVQETQYF. The nucleotide sequence is given as TGCGCCAGCAGCTCCCGGGACAGGGTACAAGAGACCCAGTACTTC.